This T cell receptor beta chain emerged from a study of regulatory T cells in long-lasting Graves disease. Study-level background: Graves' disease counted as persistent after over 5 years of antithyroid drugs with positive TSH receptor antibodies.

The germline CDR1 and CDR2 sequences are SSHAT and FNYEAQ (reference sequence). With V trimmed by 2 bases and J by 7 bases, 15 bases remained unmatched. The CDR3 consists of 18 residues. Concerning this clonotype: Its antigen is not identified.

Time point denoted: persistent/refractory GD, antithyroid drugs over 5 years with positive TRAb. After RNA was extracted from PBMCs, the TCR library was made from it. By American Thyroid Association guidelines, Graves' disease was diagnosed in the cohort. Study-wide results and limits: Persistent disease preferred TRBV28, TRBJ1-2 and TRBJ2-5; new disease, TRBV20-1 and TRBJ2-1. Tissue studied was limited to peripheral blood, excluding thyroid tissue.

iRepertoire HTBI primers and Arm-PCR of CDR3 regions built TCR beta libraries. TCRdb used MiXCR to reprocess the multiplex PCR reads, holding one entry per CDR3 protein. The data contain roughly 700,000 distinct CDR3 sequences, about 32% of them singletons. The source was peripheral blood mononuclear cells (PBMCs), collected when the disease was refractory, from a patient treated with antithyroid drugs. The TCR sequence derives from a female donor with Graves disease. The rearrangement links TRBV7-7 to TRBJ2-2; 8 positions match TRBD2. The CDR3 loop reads CASSLHPRRSGEFGELFF. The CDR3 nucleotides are TGTGCCAGCAGCTTACATCCCCGTCGTAGCGGGGAGTTCGGGGAGCTGTTTTTT. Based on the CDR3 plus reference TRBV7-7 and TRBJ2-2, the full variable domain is GAGVSQSPRYKVTKRGQDVTLRCDPISSHATLYWYQQALGQGPEFLTYFNYEAQPDKSGLPSDRFSAERPEGSISTLTIQRTEQRDSAMYRCASSLHPRRSGEFGELFFGEGSRLTVL.